A selection of T cell receptor beta chains follows, all from one sample in a study of cytotoxic CD8 clonotypes in ibrutinib-treated CLL. Assay used: immunoSEQ multiplex PCR; TCRdb lists only in-frame clones, some missing. Here the sample spans 85,000 or so clones, roughly three quarters being singletons. The material sequenced was PBMCs, taken after 12 months of ibrutinib treatment. The source is a human donor with chronic lymphocytic leukemia. Each CDR3 is given with its conserved first and last residue. A D gene is named only where the DNA matches it firmly.

d_gene	v_gene	j_gene	CDR3nt	CDR3aa
TRBD1	TRBV7-2	TRBJ2-1	TGTGCCAGCAGCTTACAGGGGGAATCGTACAATGAGCAGTTCTTC	CASSLQGESYNEQFF
-	TRBV7-2	TRBJ2-7	TGTGCCAGCAGCAAGGACGAGTACTTTGAGCAGTACTTC	CASSKDEYFEQYF
TRBD2	TRBV28	TRBJ2-7	TGTGCCAGCACCCCCTCGGGCGGGGGGACCTACGAGCAGTACTTC	CASTPSGGGTYEQYF
-	TRBV30	TRBJ2-7	TGTGCCTGGAGCCAAACCCGGCAGCGCGAGCAGTACTTC	CAWSQTRQREQYF
TRBD1	TRBV9	TRBJ2-3	TGTGCCAGCAGCGACCGACAGGGTAGGGTCACAGATACGCAGTATTTT	CASSDRQGRVTDTQYF
-	TRBV10-3	TRBJ2-5	TGTGCCATCAGCGCCTCACGTTCGGATGGGACCCAGTACTTC	CAISASRSDGTQYF
-	TRBV7-5	TRBJ1-6	TGTGCCAGAAGCTTAGTCTGTTGGGCCCCACACCACTTT	CARSLVCWAPHHF
-	TRBV18	TRBJ1-1	TGTGCCAGCTCACCGGGGGGGGACACTGAAGCTTTCTTT	CASSPGGDTEAFF
-	TRBV4-1	TRBJ2-6	TGCGCCAGCAGCCAAGACGACCAGAGCTCTGGGGCCAACGTCCTGACTTTC	CASSQDDQSSGANVLTF
-	TRBV29-1	TRBJ2-7	TGCAGCGTACGGGCAGGGGCCCTCTACGAGCAGTACTTC	CSVRAGALYEQYF